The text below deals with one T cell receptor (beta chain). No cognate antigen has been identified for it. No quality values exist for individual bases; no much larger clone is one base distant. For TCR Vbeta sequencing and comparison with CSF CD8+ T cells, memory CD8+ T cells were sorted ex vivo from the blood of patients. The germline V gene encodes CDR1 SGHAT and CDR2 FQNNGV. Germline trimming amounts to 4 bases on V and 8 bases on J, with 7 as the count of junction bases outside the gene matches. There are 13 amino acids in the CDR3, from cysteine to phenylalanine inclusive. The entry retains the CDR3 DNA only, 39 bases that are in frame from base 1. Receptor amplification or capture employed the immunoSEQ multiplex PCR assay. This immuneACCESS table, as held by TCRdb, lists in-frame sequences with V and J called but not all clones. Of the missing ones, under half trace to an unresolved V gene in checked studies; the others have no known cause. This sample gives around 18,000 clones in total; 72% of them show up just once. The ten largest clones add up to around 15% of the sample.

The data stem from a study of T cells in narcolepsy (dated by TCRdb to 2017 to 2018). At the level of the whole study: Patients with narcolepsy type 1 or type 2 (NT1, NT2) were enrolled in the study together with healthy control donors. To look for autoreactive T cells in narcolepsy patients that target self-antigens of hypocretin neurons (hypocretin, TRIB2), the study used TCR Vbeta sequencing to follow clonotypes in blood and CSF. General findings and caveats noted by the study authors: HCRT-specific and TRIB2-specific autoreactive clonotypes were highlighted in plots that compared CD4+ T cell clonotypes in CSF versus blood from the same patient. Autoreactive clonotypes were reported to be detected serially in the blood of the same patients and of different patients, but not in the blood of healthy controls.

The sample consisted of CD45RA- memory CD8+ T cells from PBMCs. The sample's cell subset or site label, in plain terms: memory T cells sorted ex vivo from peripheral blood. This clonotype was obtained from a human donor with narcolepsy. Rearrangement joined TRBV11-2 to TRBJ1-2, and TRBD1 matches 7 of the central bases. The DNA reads TGTGCCAGCAGCTCTAAGGGGGCGGGAGGCTACACCTTC. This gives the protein CASSSKGAGGYTF.